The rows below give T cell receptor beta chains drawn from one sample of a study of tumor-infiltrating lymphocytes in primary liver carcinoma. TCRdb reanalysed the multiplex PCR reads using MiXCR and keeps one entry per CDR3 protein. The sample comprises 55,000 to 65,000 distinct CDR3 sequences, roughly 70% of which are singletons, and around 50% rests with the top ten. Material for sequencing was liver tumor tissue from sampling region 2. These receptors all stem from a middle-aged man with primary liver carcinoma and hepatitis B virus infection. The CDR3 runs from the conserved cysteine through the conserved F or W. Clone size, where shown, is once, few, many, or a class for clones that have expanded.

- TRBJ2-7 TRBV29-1 CIITSGASGGSYEQYF
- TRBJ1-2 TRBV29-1 CSVLGGRDYGNAF
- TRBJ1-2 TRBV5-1 CASSFRQGEGYTF
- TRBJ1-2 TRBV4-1 CASSLAGQGNGGYAF
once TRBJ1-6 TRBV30 CAWSRLINSLLDF
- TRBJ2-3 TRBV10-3 CAVGGRPDMQYF
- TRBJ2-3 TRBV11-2 CASSQASVGMQYF
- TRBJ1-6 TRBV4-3 CASSSCDRGRNSPLHF
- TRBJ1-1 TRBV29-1 CGVLGYTEAFF
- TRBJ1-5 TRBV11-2 CASGWGQGRNQPQHF
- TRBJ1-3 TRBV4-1 CPSSRSDTIYF
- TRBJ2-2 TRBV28 CASSVTSATGELVF
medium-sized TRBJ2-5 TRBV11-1 CASSLAPSGSGETQYF
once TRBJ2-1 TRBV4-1 CASSLRNSRYNEQFF
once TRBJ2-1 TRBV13 CSSSIARGPSNEQFF
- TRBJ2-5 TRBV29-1 CSAGVGESQYF
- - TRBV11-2 CVSSQTSGAGKETQFF
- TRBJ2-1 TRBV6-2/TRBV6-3 CATNPGTYYNKQFF
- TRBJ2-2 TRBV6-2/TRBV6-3 CATVEQGGTGELFF
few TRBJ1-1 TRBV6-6 CVSSTGGTIEAFF
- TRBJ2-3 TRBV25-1 CASSGTRYTDTQYF
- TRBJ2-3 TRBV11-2 CTSSLSGGSDTQYF
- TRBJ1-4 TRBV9 CASSPQPNEKLFF
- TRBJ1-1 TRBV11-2 CVSSPPTGADTVAFF
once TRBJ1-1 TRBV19 CASRIQADGTESFF
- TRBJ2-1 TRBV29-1 CSVALGTGGYSDQFF
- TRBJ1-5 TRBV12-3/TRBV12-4 CASGLDDQPQHF
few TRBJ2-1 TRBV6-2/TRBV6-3 CASSFYIAGVADEQFF
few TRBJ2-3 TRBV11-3 CASSGSPAGGVDTQYF
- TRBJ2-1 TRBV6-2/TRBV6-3 CVSSYILHAANEQFF
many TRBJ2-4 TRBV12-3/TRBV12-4 CASSLNLNIQYF
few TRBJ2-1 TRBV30 CAWNLGRGPGRESCNEQFF